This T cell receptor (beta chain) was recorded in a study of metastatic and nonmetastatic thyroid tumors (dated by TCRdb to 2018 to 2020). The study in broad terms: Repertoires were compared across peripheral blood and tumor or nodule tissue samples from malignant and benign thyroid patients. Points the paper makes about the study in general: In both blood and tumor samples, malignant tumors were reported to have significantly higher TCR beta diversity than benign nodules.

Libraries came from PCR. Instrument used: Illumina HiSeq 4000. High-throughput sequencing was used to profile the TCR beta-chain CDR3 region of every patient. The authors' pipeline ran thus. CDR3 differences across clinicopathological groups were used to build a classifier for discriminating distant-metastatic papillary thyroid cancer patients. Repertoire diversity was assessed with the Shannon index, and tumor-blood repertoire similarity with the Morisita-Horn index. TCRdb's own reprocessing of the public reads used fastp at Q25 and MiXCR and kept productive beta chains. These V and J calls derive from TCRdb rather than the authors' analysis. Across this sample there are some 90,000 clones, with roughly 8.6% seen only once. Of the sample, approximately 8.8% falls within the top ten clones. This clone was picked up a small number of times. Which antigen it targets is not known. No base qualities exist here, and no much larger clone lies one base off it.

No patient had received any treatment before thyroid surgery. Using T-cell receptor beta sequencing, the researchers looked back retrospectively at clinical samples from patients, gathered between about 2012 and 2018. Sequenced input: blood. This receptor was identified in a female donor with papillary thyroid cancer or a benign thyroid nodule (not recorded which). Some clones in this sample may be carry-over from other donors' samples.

CDR3 reads: CASSLQGWLAKNIQYF. The nucleotide sequence is TGTGCCAGCAGCTTACAGGGCTGGCTAGCCAAAAACATTCAGTACTTC. Rearrangement joined TRBV11-2 to TRBJ2-4; the best D guess is TRBD1, with 5 bases matching. The CDR3 runs 16 residues from the cysteine to the phenylalanine. Only the CDR3 part of the read is kept: 48 bases, read in frame from the first base. The germline ends are 11 bases apart after V is trimmed by 2 bases and J by 0 bases. CDR1 SGHAT and CDR2 FQNNGV are derived from the germline V gene.